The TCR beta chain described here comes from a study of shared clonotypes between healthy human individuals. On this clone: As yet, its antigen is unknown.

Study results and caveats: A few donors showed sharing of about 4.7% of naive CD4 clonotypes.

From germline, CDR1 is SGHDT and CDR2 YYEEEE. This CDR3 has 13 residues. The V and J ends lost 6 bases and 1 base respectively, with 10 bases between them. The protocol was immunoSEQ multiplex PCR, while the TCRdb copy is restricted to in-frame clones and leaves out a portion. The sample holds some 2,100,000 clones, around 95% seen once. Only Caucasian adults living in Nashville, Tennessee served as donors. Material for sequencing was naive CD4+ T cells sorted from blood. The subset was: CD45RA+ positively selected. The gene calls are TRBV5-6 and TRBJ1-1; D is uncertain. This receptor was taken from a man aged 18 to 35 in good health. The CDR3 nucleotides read TGTGCCAGCATCCCGATGGGGAACACTGAAGCTTTCTTT. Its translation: CASIPMGNTEAFF.